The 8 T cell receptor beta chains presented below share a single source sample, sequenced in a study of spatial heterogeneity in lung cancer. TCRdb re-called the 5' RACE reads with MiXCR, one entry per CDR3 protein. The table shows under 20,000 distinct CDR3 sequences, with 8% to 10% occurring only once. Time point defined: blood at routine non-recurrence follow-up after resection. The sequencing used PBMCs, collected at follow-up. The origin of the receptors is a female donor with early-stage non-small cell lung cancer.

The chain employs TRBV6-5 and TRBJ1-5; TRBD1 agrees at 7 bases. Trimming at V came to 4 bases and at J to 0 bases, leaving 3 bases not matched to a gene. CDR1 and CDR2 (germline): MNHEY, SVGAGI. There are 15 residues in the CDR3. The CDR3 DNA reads TGTGCCAGCAGTTCGGACAGGCTTAGCAATCAGCCCCAGCATTTT. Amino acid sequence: CASSSDRLSNQPQHF.

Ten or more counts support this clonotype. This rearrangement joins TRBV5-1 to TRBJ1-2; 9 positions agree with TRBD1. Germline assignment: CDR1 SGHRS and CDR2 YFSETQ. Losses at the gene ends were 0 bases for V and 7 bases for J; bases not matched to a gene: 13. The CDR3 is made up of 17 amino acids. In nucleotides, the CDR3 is TGCGCCAGCAGCTTGGCCGCGGGACAGGGATCGCTGAGTGGCTACACCTTC. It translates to CASSLAAGQGSLSGYTF.

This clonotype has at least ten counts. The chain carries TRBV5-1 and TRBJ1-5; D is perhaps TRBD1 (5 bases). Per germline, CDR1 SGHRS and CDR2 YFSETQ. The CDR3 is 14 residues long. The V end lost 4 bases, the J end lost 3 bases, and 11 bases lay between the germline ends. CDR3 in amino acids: CASSPGTNNQPQHF. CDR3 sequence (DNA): TGCGCCAGCAGCCCCGGGACCAACAATCAGCCCCAGCATTTT.

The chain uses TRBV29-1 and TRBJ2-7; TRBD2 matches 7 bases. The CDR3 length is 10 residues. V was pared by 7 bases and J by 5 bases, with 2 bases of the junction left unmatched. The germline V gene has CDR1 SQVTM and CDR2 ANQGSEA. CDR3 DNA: TGCAGCGCTGGGGGGGACGAGCAGTACTTC. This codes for CSAGGDEQYF.

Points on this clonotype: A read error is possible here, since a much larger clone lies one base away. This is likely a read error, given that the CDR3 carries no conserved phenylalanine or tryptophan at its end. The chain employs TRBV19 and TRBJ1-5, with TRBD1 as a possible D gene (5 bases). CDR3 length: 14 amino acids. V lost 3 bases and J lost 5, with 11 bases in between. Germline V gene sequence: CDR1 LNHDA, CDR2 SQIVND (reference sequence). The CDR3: CASSILQGHQPQHS. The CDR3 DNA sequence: TGTGCCAGTAGTATTCTGCAGGGCCATCAGCCCCAGCATTCT.

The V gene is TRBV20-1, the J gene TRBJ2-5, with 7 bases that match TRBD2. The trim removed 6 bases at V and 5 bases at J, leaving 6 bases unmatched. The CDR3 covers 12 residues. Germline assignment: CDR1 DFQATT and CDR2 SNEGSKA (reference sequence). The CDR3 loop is CSATGLGETQYF. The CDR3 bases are TGCAGTGCGACCGGACTAGGGGAGACCCAGTACTTC.

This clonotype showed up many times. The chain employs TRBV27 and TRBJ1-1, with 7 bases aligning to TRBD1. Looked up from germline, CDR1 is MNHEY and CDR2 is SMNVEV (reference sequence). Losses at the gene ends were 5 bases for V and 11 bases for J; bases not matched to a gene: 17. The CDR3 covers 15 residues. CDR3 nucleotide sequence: TGTGCCAGCAGTCCTCAAGGACAGGCCACCCGTGGGGCTTTCTTT. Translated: CASSPQGQATRGAFF.

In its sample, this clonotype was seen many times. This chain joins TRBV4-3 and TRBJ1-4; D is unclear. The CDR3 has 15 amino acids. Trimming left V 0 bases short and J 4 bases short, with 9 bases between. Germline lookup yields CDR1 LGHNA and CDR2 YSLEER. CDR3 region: CASSQDVGSNEKLFF. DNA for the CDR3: TGCGCCAGCAGCCAAGATGTAGGGAGTAATGAAAAACTGTTTTTT.